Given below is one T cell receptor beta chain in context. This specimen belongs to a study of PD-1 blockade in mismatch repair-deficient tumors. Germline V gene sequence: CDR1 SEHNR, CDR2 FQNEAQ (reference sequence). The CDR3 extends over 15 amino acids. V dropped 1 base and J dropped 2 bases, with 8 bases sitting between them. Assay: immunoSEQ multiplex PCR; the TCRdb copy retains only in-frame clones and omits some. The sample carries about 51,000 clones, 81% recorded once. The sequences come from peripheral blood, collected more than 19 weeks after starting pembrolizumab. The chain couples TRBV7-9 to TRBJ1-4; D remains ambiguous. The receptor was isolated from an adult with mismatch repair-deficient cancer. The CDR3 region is CASSLVGQTNEKLFF. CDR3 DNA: TGTGCCAGCAGCTTAGTTGGGCAGACTAATGAAAAACTGTTTTTT.